The source of this T cell receptor (beta chain) is a study of Ad26.COV2.S vaccination and SARS-CoV-2 variants. Treatment: 19 received Ad26.COV2.S at low or high dose, single or two shots; about five received placebo; per-sample allocation not given. After the first vaccine or placebo injection, samples were drawn on day 63. Data came from immunoSEQ multiplex PCR; TCRdb stores just in-frame clones and leaves some out. The data hold about 470,000 clones, with less than 95% observed a single time. Germline V gives CDR1 LNHDA, CDR2 SQIVND (reference sequence). The CDR3 extends over 14 amino acids. Trimming took 3 bases from V and 0 from J, leaving 6 bases between them.

This chain links TRBV19 with TRBJ1-3; D unresolved. The origin of this receptor is a person between 18 and 60 years old who received the Ad26.COV2.S COVID-19 vaccine or a placebo. Here the sequenced sample was peripheral blood, taken in a trial of Ad26.COV2.S vaccine versus placebo. The CDR3 loop is CASSITDSGNTIYF. Written as DNA, the CDR3 is TGTGCCAGTAGTATTACCGACTCTGGAAACACCATATATTTT.